The clone carrying this TCR beta chain was observed at least ten times. The target antigen is unknown. The authors made cDNA by 5'RACE with 10-nucleotide random UMIs. TCRdb itself ran the 5' RACE reads through MiXCR, one entry per CDR3 protein. The data hold fewer than 85,000 distinct CDR3 sequences, with around 4% observed a single time. Germline V CDR1 and CDR2: LGHNA, YNFKEQ. The CDR3 has 13 residues. Trimming removed 0 bases at V and 9 bases at J, with 9 bases between. Regarding time point: longitudinal time-point 3. This record belongs to a study of neurological immune-mediated disorders. The study's findings and limits: CDR3 amino acid sequences of expanded clones were not shared across subjects, a result suggesting private repertoires in all groups.

This TCR came from a woman aged 55-69 years with multiple sclerosis. Sequencing input: PBMCs. The V gene is TRBV4-2, the J gene TRBJ2-1; D not resolved. CDR3 DNA sequence: TGTGCCAGCAGCCAAGATCCCACTCTTGAGCAGTTCTTC. Amino acid sequence: CASSQDPTLEQFF.